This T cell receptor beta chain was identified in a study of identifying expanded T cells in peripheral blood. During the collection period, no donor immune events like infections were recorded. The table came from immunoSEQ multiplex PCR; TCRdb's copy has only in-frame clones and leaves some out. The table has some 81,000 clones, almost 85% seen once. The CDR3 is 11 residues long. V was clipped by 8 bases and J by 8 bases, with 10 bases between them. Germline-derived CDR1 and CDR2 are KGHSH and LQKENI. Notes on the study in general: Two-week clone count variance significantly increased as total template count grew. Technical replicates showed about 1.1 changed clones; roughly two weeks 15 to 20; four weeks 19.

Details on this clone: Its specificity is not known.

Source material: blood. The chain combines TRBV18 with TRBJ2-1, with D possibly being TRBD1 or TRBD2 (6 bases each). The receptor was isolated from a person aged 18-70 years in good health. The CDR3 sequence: CASHREDEQFF. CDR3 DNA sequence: TGTGCCAGCCACAGGGAGGATGAGCAGTTCTTC.